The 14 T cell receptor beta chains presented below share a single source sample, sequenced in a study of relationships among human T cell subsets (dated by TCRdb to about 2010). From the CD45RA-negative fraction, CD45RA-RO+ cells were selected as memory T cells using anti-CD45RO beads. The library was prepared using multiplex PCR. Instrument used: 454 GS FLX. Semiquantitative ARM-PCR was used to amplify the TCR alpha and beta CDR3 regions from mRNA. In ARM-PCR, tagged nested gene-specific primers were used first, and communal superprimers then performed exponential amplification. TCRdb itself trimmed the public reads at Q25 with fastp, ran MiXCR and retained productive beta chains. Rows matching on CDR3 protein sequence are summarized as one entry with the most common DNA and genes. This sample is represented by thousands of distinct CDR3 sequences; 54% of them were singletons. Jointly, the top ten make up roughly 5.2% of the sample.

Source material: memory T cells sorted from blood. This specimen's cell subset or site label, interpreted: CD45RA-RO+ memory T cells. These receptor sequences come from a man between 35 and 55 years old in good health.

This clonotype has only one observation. The CDR3 region is CASSKPEGTDTQYF. In DNA form, the CDR3 reads TGTGCCAGCAGCAAACCGGAGGGCACAGATACGCAGTATTTT. V and J are TRBV21-1 and TRBJ2-3. TRBV21-1 is assigned pseudogene status. The length of the CDR3 is 14 residues.

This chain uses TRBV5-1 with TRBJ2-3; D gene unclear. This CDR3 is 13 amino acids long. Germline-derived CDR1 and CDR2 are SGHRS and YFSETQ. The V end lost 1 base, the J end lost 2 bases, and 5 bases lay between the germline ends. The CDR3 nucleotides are TGCGCCAGCAGCTTGAGGGCCACAGATACGCAGTATTTT. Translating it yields CASSLRATDTQYF.

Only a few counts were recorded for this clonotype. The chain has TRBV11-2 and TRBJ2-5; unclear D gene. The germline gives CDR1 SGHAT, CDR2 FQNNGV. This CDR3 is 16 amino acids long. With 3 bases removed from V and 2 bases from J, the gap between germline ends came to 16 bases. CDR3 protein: CASSFRLNPPQETQYF. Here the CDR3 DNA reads TGTGCCAGCAGCTTTAGGCTGAATCCTCCTCAAGAGACCCAGTACTTC.

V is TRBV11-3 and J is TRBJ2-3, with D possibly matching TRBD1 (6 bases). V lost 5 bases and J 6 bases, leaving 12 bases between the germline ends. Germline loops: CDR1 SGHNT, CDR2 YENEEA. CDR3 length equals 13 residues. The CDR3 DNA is TGTGCCAGCAGCGGGCAGGGGTGGGATACGCAGTATTTT. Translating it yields CASSGQGWDTQYF.

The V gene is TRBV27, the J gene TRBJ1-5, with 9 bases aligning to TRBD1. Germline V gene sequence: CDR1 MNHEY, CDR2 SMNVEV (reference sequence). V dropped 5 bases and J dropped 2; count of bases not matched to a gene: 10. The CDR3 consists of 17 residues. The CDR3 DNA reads TGTGCCAGCAGTCCCCGGGACAGGGTTTTGGGCAATCAGCCCCAGCATTTT. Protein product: CASSPRDRVLGNQPQHF.

In nucleotides, the CDR3 is TGTGCCATCAGTGAGCCGGACGCTAGCGGGAGCGTAGGGGAGACCCAGTACTTC. It is translated as CAISEPDASGSVGETQYF. The genes are TRBV10-3 and TRBJ2-5; 10 positions agree with TRBD2. The CDR3 has 18 amino acids. Germline V gives CDR1 ENHRY, CDR2 SYGVKD. After removal of 2 bases from V and 5 bases from J, the junction contained 14 bases not matched to a gene.

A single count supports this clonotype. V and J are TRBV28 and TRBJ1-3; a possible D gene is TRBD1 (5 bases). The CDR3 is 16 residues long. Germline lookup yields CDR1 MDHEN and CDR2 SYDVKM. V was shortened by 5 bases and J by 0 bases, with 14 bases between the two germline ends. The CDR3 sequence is CASSPATAISGNTIYF. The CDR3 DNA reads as TGTGCCAGCAGTCCGGCGACAGCGATCTCTGGAAACACCATATATTTT. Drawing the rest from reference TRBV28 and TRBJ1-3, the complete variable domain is DVKVTQSSRYLVKRTGEKVFLECVQDMDHENMFWYRQDPGLGLRLIYFSYDVKMKEKGDIPEGYSVSREKKERFSLILESASTNQTSMYLCASSPATAISGNTIYFGEGSWLTVV.

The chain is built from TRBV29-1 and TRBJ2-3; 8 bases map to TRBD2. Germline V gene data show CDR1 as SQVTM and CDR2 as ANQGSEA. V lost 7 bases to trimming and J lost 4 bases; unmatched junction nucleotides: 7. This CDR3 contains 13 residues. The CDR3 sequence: CSASGSTADTQYF. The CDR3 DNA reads TGCAGCGCGAGCGGGAGTACCGCAGATACGCAGTATTTT.

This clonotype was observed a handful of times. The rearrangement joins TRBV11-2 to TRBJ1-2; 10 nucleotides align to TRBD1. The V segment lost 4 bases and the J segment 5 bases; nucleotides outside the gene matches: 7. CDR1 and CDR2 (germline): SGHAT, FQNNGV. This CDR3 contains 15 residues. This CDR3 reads CASSWDRGPGYGYTF. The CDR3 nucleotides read TGTGCCAGCAGCTGGGACAGGGGACCGGGATATGGCTACACCTTC.

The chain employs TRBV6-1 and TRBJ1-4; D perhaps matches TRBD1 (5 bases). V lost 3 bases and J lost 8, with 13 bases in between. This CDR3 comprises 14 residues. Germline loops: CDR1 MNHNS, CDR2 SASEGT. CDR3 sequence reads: CASSDRTRGEKLFF. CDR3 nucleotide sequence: TGTGCCAGCAGTGATAGGACACGAGGAGAAAAACTGTTTTTT.

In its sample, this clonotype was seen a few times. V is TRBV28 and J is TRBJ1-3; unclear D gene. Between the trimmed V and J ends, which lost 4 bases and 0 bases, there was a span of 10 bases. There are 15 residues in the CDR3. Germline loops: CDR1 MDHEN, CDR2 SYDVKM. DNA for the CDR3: TGTGCCAGCAGTTCAGCAGTCTTCTCTGGAAACACCATATATTTT. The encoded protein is CASSSAVFSGNTIYF.

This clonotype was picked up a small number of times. The CDR3 sequence: CSARDNSGGTDTQYF. As DNA, the CDR3 is TGCAGTGCTAGAGATAATAGCGGGGGGACAGATACGCAGTATTTT. This chain links TRBV20-1 with TRBJ2-3; the match to TRBD2 covers 10 bases. V gave up 0 bases and J gave up 3 bases; unmatched junction bases: 3. CDR1 is DFQATT, CDR2 SNEGSKA, per germline (reference sequence). The CDR3 runs 15 residues.

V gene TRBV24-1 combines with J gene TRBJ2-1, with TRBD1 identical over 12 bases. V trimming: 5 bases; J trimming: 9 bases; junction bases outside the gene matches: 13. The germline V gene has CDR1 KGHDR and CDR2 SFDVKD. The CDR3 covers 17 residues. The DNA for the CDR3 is TGTGCCACCAGTGGCAGGGAGGGACAGGGGGCGCTGGGTGAGCAGTTCTTC. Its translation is CATSGREGQGALGEQFF.

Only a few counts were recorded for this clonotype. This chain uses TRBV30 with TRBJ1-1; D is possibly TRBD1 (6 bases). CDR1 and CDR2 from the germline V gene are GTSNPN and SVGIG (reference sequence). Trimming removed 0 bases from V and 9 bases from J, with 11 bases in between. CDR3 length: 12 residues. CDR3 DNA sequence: TGTGCCTGGAGTGTACGTGGGGGCCAAGCTTTCTTT. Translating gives CAWSVRGGQAFF.